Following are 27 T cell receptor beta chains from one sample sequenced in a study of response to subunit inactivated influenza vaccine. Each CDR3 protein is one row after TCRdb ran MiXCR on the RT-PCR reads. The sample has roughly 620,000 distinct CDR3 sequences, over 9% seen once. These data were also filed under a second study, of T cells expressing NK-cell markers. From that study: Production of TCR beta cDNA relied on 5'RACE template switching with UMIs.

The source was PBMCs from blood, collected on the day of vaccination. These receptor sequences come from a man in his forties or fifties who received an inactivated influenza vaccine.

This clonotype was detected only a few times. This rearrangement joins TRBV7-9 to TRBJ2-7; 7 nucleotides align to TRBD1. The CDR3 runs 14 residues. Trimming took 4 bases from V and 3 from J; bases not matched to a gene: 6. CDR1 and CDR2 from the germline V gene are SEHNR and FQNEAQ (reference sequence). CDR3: CASSYRDRFYEQYF. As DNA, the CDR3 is TGTGCCAGCAGCTACCGGGACAGATTCTACGAGCAGTACTTC.

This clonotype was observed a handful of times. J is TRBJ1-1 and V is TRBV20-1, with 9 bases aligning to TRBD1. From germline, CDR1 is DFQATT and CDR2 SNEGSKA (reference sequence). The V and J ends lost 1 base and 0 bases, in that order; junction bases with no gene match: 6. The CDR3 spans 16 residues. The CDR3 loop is CSARVRDREVNTEAFF. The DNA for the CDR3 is TGCAGTGCTAGAGTAAGGGACAGGGAAGTGAACACTGAAGCTTTCTTT.

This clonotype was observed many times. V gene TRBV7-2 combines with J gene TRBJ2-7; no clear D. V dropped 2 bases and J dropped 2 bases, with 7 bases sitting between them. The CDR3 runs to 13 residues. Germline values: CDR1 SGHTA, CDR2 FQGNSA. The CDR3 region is CASSLNSPYEQYF. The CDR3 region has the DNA TGTGCCAGCAGCTTAAACAGCCCCTACGAGCAGTACTTC.

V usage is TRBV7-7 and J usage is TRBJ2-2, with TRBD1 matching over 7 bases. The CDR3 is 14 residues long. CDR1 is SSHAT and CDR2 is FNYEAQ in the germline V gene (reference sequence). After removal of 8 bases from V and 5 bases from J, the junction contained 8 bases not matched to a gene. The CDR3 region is CASGRQGGTGELFF. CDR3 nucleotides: TGTGCCAGCGGAAGACAGGGCGGAACCGGGGAGCTGTTTTTT.

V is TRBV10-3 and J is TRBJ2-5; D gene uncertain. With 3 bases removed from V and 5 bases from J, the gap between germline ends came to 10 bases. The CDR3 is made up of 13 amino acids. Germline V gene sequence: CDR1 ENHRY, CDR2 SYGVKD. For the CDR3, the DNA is TGTGCCATCAGTGAAGGTGGGGTGGAGACCCAGTACTTC. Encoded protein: CAISEGGVETQYF.

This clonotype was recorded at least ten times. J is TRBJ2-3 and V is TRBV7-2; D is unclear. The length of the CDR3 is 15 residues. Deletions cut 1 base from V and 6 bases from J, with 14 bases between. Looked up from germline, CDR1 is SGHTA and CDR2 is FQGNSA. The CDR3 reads CASSLDPPPRDTQYF. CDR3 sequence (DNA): TGTGCCAGCAGCTTAGATCCCCCCCCTCGGGATACGCAGTATTTT.

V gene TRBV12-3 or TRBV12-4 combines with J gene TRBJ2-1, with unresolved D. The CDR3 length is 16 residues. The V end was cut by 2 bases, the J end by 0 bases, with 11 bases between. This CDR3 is CASSLNLRSSYNEQFF. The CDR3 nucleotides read TGTGCCAGCAGTTTAAATTTGAGGAGCTCCTACAATGAGCAGTTCTTC.

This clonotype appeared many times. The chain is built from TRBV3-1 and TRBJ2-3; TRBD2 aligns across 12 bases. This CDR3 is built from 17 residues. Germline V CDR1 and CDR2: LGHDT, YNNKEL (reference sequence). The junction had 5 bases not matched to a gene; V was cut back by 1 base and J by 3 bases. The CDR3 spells CASSQGGLAGRTDTQYF. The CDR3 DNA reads TGTGCCAGCAGCCAAGGAGGACTAGCGGGACGTACAGATACGCAGTATTTT.

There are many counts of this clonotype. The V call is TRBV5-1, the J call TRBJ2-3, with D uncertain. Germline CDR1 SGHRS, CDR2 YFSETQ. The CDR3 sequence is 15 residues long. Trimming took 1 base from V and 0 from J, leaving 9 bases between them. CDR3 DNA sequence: TGCGCCAGCAGCTTGTCTTACGGGAGCACAGATACGCAGTATTTT. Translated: CASSLSYGSTDTQYF.

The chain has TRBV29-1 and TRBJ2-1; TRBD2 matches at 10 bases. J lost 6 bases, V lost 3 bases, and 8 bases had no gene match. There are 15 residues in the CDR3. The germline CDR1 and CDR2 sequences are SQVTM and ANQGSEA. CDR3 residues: CSVDPSGGAINEQFF. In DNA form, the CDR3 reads TGCAGCGTTGACCCCAGCGGGGGGGCCATCAATGAGCAGTTCTTC.

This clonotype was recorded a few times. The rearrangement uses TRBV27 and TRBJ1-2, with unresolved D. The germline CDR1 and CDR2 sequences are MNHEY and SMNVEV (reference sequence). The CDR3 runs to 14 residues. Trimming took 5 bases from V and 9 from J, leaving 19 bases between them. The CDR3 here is CASSPRFGILSYTF. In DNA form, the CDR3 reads TGTGCCAGCAGTCCCCGGTTTGGGATTCTAAGCTACACCTTC.

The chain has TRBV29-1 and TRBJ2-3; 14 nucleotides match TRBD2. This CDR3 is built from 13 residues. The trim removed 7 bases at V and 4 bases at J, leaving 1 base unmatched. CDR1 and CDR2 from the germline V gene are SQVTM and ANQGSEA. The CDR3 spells CSGLAGGPDTQYF. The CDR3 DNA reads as TGCAGCGGACTAGCGGGAGGGCCAGATACGCAGTATTTT.

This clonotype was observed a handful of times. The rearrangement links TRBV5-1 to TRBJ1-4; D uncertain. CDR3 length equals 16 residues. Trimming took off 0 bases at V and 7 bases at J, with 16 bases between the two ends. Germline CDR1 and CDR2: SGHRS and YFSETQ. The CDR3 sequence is CASSLEVGSIVEKLFF. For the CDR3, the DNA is TGCGCCAGCAGCTTGGAAGTCGGGAGCATAGTTGAAAAACTGTTTTTT. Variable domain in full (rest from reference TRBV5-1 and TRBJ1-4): KAGVTQTPRYLIKTRGQQVTLSCSPISGHRSVSWYQQTPGQGLQFLFEYFSETQRNKGNFPGRFSGRQFSNSRSEMNVSTLELGDSALYLCASSLEVGSIVEKLFFGSGTQLSVL.

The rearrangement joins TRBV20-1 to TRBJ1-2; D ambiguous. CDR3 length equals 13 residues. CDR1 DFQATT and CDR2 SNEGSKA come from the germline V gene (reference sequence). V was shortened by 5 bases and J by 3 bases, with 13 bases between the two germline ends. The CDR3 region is CSAPDRYDYGYTF. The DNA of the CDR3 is TGCAGTGCTCCGGACCGGTATGACTATGGCTACACCTTC.

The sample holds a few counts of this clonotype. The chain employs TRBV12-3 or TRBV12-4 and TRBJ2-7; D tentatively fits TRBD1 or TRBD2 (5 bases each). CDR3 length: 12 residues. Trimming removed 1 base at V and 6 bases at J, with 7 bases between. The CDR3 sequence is CASSLVGTEQYF. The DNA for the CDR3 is TGTGCCAGCAGTTTAGTGGGGACCGAGCAGTACTTC.

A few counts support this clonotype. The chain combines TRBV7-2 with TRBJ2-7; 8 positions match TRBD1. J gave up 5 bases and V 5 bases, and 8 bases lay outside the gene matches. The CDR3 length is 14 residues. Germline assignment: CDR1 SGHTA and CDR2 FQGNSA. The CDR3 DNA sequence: TGTGCCAGCAGCCTAGGACAGGGAACGCACGAGCAGTACTTC. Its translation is CASSLGQGTHEQYF.

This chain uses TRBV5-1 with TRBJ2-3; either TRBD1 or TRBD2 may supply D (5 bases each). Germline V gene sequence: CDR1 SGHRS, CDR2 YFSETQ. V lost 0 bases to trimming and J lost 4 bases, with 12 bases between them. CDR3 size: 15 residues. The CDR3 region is CASSLVGGWSDTQYF. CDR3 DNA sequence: TGCGCCAGCAGCTTGGTTGGGGGTTGGTCAGATACGCAGTATTTT.

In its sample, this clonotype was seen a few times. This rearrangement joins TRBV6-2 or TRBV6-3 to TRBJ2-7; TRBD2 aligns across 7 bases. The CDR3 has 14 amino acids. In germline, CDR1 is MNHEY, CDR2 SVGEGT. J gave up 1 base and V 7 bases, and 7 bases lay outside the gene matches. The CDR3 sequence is CASTPGGISYEQYF. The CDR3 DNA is TGTGCCAGCACCCCGGGGGGAATATCCTACGAGCAGTACTTC.

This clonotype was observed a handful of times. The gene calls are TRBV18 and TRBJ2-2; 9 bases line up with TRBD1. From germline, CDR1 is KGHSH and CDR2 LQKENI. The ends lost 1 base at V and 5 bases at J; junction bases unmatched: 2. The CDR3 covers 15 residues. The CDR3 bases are TGTGCCAGCTCACCACGGGACAGGGTGACCGGGGAGCTGTTTTTT. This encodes CASSPRDRVTGELFF. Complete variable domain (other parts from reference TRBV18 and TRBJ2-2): NAGVMQNPRHLVRRRGQEARLRCSPMKGHSHVYWYRQLPEEGLKFMVYLQKENIIDESGMPKERFSAEFPKEGPSILRIQQVVRGDSAAYFCASSPRDRVTGELFFGEGSRLTVL.

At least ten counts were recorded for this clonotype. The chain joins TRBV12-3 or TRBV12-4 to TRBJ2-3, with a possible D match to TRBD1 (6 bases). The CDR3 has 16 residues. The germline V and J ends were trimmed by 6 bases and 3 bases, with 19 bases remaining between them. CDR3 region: CASRPSQGWRTDTQYF. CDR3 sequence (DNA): TGTGCCAGCAGACCGTCACAGGGATGGCGTACAGATACGCAGTATTTT.

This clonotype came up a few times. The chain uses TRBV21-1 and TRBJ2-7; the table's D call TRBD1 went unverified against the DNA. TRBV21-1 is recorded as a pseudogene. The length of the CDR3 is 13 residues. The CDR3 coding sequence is TGTGCCAGCAGCCTTGACAGGGTCAACGAGCAGTACTTC. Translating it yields CASSLDRVNEQYF.

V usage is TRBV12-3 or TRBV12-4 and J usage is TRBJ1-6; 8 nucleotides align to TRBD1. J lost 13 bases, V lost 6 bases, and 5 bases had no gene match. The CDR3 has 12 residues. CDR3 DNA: TGTGCCAGCAGCACAAGGACAGGGCCCCTCCACTTT. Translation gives CASSTRTGPLHF.

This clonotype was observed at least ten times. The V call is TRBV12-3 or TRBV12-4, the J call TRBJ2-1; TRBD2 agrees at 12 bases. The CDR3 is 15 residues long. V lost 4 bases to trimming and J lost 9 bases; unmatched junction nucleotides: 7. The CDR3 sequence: CASSSRTSGMFEQFF. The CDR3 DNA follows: TGTGCCAGCAGTTCCCGGACTAGCGGGATGTTTGAGCAGTTCTTC.

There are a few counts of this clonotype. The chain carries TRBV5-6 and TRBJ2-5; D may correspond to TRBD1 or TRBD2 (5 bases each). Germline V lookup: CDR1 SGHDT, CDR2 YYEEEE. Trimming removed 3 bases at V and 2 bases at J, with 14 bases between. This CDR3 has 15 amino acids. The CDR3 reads CASSSYGASQETQYF. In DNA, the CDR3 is TGTGCCAGCAGCTCCTACGGGGCTAGTCAAGAGACCCAGTACTTC. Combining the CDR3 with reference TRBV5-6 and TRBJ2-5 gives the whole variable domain DAGVTQSPTHLIKTRGQQVTLRCSPKSGHDTVSWYQQALGQGPQFIFQYYEEEERQRGNFPDRFSGHQFPNYSSELNVNALLLGDSALYLCASSSYGASQETQYFGPGTRLLVL.

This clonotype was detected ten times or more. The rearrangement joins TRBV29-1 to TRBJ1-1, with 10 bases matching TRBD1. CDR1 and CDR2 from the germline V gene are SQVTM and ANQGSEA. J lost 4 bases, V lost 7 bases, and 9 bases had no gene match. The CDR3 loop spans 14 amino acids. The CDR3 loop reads CSDGGTGDGTEAFF. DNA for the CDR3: TGCAGCGACGGGGGGACAGGGGACGGCACTGAAGCTTTCTTT.

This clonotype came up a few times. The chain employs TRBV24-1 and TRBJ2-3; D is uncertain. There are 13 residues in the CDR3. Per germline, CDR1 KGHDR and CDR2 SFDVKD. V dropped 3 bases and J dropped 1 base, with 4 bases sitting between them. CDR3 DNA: TGTGCCACCAGTGATCCCGGCACAGATACGCAGTATTTT. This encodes CATSDPGTDTQYF.

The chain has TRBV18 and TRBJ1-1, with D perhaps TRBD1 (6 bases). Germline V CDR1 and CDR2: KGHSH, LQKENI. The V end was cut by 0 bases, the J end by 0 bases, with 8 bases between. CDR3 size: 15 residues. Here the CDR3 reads CASSPPAGVNTEAFF. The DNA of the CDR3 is TGTGCCAGCTCACCACCGGCAGGGGTGAACACTGAAGCTTTCTTT.